The 22 T cell receptor beta chains below all came from one sample that was sequenced in a study of radiation and T cells in renal cell carcinoma. Time point meaning: baseline pretreatment blood. Stated treatment: 15 Gy SBRT to primary tumor, nephrectomy 4 weeks later. TCRdb keeps only in-frame clones here, not all; method: immunoSEQ multiplex PCR. This repertoire shows 87,000 or so clones, roughly 90% found once; its top ten account for approximately 8.1%. The source material was blood, sampled from a patient whose treatment included radiotherapy and nephrectomy. The receptors were sampled from a man between 45 and 60 years old with renal cell carcinoma.

This chain connects TRBV19 to TRBJ2-7, with 9 bases matching TRBD1. Unmatched junction bases numbered 6, after V lost 3 bases and J lost 3 bases. The CDR3 extends over 15 amino acids. Germline CDR1 is LNHDA and CDR2 is SQIVND (reference sequence). For the CDR3, the DNA is TGTGCCAGTAGTATCGCGGGACAGGGAGTCTACGAGCAGTACTTC. Its translation: CASSIAGQGVYEQYF.

This chain joins TRBV11-3 and TRBJ2-7, with D perhaps matching TRBD2 (5 bases). Trimming removed 4 bases from V and 1 base from J, with 8 bases in between. This CDR3 has 13 residues. Germline V lookup: CDR1 SGHNT, CDR2 YENEEA. CDR3 bases: TGTGCCAGCAGCTGGAGCGGTTCCTACGAGCAGTACTTC. Translated, it gives CASSWSGSYEQYF.

The rearrangement joins TRBV2 to TRBJ2-3, with 8 positions matching TRBD2. Losses at the gene ends were 7 bases for V and 2 bases for J; bases not matched to a gene: 5. Germline loops: CDR1 SNHLY, CDR2 FYNNEI. CDR3 length equals 14 residues. CDR3 in DNA: TGTGCCAGCAAGCGGGAGACGTCCACAGATACGCAGTATTTT. As protein: CASKRETSTDTQYF.

The V and J genes are TRBV6-5 and TRBJ2-1; D remains unclear. Trimming left V 5 bases short and J 10 bases short, with 9 bases between. CDR1 is MNHEY and CDR2 is SVGAGI in the germline V gene. This CDR3 has 11 residues. CDR3 sequence (DNA): TGTGCCAGCAGTCAACGCCCCGAGCAGTTCTTC. As protein: CASSQRPEQFF.

The CDR3 protein is CASSAEWLAGYTDTQYF. The CDR3 region has the DNA TGTGCCAGTAGCGCCGAGTGGCTAGCGGGATACACAGATACGCAGTATTTT. The V call is TRBV19, the J call TRBJ2-3; the match to TRBD2 covers 9 bases. Germline V gives CDR1 LNHDA, CDR2 SQIVND (reference sequence). The CDR3 is 17 amino acids. Losses at the gene ends were 6 bases for V and 2 bases for J; bases not matched to a gene: 12.

The chain joins TRBV10-3 to TRBJ2-3, with D unclear. The CDR3 is 13 residues long. The V end lost 5 bases, the J end lost 6 bases, and 12 bases lay between the germline ends. The germline V gene encodes CDR1 ENHRY and CDR2 SYGVKD. The CDR3 protein is CAISQVDPDTQYF. As DNA, the CDR3 is TGTGCCATCAGTCAAGTAGATCCGGATACGCAGTATTTT.

This clone was counted at least ten times. The genes are TRBV6-6 and TRBJ1-6; 11 bases map to TRBD1. The CDR3 runs 14 residues. V was pared by 8 bases and J by 8 bases, with 5 bases of the junction left unmatched. Germline V gives CDR1 MNHNY, CDR2 SVGAGI (reference sequence). DNA for the CDR3: TGTGCCAGCGCAAGGACAGGGGGCTATTCACCCCTCCACTTT. Translation gives CASARTGGYSPLHF.

The table lists this clone with a count of one. V is TRBV6-5 and J is TRBJ2-3; possibly TRBD1 for D (5 bases). The CDR3 spans 14 residues. Germline-derived CDR1 and CDR2 are MNHEY and SVGAGI. V dropped 6 bases and J dropped 4 bases, with 14 bases sitting between them. The CDR3 DNA follows: TGTGCCAGCAGGAGGACACGGTGGTCAGATACGCAGTATTTT. Translating gives CASRRTRWSDTQYF.

J is TRBJ1-6 and V is TRBV6-5; a weak D match, TRBD1 (5 bases). Trimming cost V 2 bases and J 7 bases, with 12 bases left between them. Germline values: CDR1 MNHEY, CDR2 SVGAGI. This CDR3 is 15 amino acids long. CDR3 protein: CASSYAGSQNSPLHF. CDR3 DNA sequence: TGTGCCAGCAGTTACGCAGGGAGCCAGAATTCACCCCTCCACTTT.

The rearrangement joins TRBV4-3 to TRBJ2-1; D is undetermined. V dropped 2 bases and J dropped 11 bases, with 10 bases sitting between them. There are 12 residues in the CDR3. CDR1 LGHNA and CDR2 YSLEER come from the germline V gene. CDR3 protein: CASSQPPDKQFF. The CDR3 nucleotides are TGCGCCAGCAGCCAACCCCCGGATAAGCAGTTCTTC.

This chain links TRBV5-5 with TRBJ2-1; D gene ambiguous. This CDR3 is built from 15 residues. V lost 7 bases and J lost 0, with 14 bases in between. Germline values: CDR1 SGHKS, CDR2 YYEKEE (reference sequence). CDR3 in amino acids: CASRVTESSYNEQFF. The CDR3 DNA sequence: TGTGCCAGCCGCGTGACCGAGAGCTCCTACAATGAGCAGTTCTTC.

This clone has just a few counts. The rearrangement joins TRBV2 to TRBJ2-7; 7 nucleotides align to TRBD2. The junction had 11 bases not matched to a gene; V was cut back by 8 bases and J by 4 bases. Looked up from germline, CDR1 is SNHLY and CDR2 is FYNNEI. The length of the CDR3 is 14 residues. CDR3 nucleotide sequence: TGTGCCAGCCTTCGGGGACTATACTTGTACGAGCAGTACTTC. It translates to CASLRGLYLYEQYF.

The CDR3 region is CASRRAGMNTEAFF. CDR3 nucleotide sequence: TGTGCCTCCCGGAGGGCGGGGATGAACACTGAAGCTTTCTTT. This rearrangement joins TRBV6-4 to TRBJ1-1, with D uncertain. The CDR3 is made up of 14 amino acids. V lost 11 bases and J lost 0, with 16 bases in between. From germline, CDR1 is MRHNA and CDR2 SNTAGT.

The count of this clone is one. The chain is built from TRBV12-5 and TRBJ2-3, with TRBD2 matching 10 bases. The V gene end was trimmed by 7 bases and the J gene end by 9 bases; junction bases not matched to a gene: 7. Germline V CDR1 and CDR2: LGHNT, FRNRAP. The CDR3 consists of 13 residues. The DNA of the CDR3 is TGTGCTAGTGTGGCTAGCGGGGGACCAACGCAGTATTTT. Translation: CASVASGGPTQYF.

The V gene is TRBV28, the J gene TRBJ2-6, with no clear D. The V gene's germline CDR1 is MDHEN and CDR2 SYDVKM. The CDR3 is made up of 15 amino acids. V lost 3 bases, J lost 1 base, and 7 bases lay in between. CDR3 coding DNA: TGTGCCAGCAGTTTTCTCTTATCTGGGGCCAACGTCCTGACTTTC. Encoded protein: CASSFLLSGANVLTF.

The chain recombines TRBV7-2 with TRBJ1-2; unclear D gene. Germline CDR1 SGHTA, CDR2 FQGNSA. V lost 4 bases and J 4 bases, leaving 10 bases between the germline ends. The CDR3 has 13 amino acids. The CDR3 region is CASSSQAVYGYTF. CDR3 nucleotides: TGTGCCAGCAGCTCACAAGCCGTCTATGGCTACACCTTC.

The CDR3 bases are TGTGCCAGCAGCCGTACTAGCAGTACCTACAATGAGCAGTTCTTC. It specifies CASSRTSSTYNEQFF. V is TRBV14 and J is TRBJ2-1, with TRBD2 as a possible D gene (6 bases). With 4 bases removed from V and 2 bases from J, the gap between germline ends came to 12 bases. Germline V gene sequence: CDR1 SGHDN, CDR2 FVKESK. The CDR3 runs to 15 residues.

This clone appeared a single time. V and J are TRBV6-1 and TRBJ1-1; no clear D gene. The CDR3 loop spans 12 amino acids. Germline V gives CDR1 MNHNS, CDR2 SASEGT. V was pared by 2 bases and J by 7 bases, with 8 bases between. The CDR3 is CASSELVLEAFF. In nucleotides, the CDR3 is TGTGCCAGCAGTGAACTGGTTCTTGAAGCTTTCTTT.

This clone was counted once. The chain uses TRBV6-1 and TRBJ1-3; maybe TRBD1 (5 bases). The CDR3 spans 16 residues. The germline gives CDR1 MNHNS, CDR2 SASEGT. Trimming removed 1 base from V and 1 base from J, with 11 bases in between. CDR3 nucleotide sequence: TGTGCCAGCAGTGAAGGGGACGGCCGGTCTGGAAACACCATATATTTT. This encodes CASSEGDGRSGNTIYF.

The chain recombines TRBV19 with TRBJ2-4; no definite D call. V shed 0 bases and J shed 1 base, with 16 bases lying between them. Per the germline V gene, CDR1 is LNHDA and CDR2 is SQIVND (reference sequence). The CDR3 runs to 18 residues. The CDR3 is CASSIDPAGLGAKNIQYF. DNA of the CDR3: TGTGCCAGTAGTATAGATCCGGCAGGCCTAGGGGCCAAAAACATTCAGTACTTC.

This clone turned up a few times. The V gene is TRBV2, the J gene TRBJ2-2, with a weak D call TRBD1 (5 bases). This CDR3 contains 13 residues. V lost 5 bases, J lost 7 bases, and 11 bases lay in between. Germline CDR1 reads SNHLY; CDR2 reads FYNNEI. CDR3 loop: CASSLGVDGELFF. The CDR3 DNA reads as TGTGCCAGCAGTTTAGGGGTGGACGGGGAGCTGTTTTTT.

The V gene is TRBV14, the J gene TRBJ2-1, with 11 nucleotides matching TRBD2. Trimming cost V 2 bases and J 6 bases; bases outside gene matches: 6. Germline V lookup: CDR1 SGHDN, CDR2 FVKESK. The CDR3 totals 16 residues. CDR3 region: CASSQPLAGASNEQFF. Written as DNA, the CDR3 is TGTGCCAGCAGCCAACCACTAGCGGGGGCCAGCAATGAGCAGTTCTTC.